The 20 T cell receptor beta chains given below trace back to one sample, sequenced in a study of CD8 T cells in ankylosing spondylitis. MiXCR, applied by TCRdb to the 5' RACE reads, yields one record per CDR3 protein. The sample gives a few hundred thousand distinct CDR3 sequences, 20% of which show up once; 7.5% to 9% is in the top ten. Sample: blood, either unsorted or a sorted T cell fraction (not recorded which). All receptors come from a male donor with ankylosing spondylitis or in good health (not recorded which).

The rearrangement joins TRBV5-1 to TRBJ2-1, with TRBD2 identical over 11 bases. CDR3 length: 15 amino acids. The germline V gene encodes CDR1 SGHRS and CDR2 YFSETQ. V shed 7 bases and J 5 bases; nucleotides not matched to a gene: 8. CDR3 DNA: TGCGCCAGCGTCATAGGGACTAGCGGTAACAATGAGCAGTTCTTC. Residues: CASVIGTSGNNEQFF.

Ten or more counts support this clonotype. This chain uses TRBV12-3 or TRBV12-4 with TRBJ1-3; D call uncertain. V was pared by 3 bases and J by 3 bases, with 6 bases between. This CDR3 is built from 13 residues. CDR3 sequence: CASSFAGGNTIYF. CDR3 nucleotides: TGTGCCAGCAGTTTCGCAGGTGGAAACACCATATATTTT.

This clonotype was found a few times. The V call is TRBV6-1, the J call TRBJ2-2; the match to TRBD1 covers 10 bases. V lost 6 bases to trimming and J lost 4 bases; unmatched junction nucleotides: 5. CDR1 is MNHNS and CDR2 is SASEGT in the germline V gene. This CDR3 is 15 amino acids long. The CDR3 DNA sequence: TGTGCCAGCAGGAAGACAGGGGGCAGCACCGGGGAGCTGTTTTTT. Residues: CASRKTGGSTGELFF.

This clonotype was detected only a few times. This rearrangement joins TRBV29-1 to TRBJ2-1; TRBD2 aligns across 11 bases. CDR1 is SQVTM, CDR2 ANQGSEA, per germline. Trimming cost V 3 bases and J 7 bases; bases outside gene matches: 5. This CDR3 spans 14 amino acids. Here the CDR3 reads CSVETSGMWNEQFF. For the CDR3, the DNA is TGCAGCGTTGAGACTAGCGGGATGTGGAATGAGCAGTTCTTC.

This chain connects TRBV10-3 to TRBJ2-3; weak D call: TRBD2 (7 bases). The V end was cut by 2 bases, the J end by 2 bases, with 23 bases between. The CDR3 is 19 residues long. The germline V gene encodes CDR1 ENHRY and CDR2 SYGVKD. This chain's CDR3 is CAISEPSGGGDAHTDTQYF. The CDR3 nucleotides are TGTGCCATCAGTGAGCCATCGGGGGGCGGGGATGCGCACACAGATACGCAGTATTTT.

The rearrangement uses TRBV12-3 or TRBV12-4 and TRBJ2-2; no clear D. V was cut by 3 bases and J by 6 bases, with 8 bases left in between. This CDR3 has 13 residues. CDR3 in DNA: TGTGCCAGCAGTTTTTGGGTCTCCGGGGAGCTGTTTTTT. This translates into CASSFWVSGELFF.

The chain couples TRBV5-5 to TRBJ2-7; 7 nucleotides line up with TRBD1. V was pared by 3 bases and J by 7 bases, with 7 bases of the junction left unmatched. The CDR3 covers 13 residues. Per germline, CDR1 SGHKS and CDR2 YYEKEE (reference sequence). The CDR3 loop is CASSWGTADEQYV. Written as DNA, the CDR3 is TGTGCCAGCAGCTGGGGGACAGCCGATGAGCAGTACGTC.

Here the CDR3 DNA reads TGCGCCAGCAGCTTGGCAGACGGGGAGCTGTTTTTT. This encodes CASSLADGELFF. The chain recombines TRBV5-1 with TRBJ2-2; D call uncertain. The germline V gene encodes CDR1 SGHRS and CDR2 YFSETQ. The CDR3 contains 12 residues. The V gene lost 0 bases and the J gene lost 7 bases, with 4 bases spanning the gap.

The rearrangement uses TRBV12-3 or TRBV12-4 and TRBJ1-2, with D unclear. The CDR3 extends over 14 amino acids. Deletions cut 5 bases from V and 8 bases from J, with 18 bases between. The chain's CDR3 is CASSPGTVPGGYTF. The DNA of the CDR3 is TGTGCCAGCAGTCCCGGCACCGTACCGGGAGGCTACACCTTC.

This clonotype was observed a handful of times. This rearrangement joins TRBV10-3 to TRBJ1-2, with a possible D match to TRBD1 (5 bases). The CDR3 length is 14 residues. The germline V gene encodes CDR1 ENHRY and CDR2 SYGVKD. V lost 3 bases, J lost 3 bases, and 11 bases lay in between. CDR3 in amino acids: CAISDPGRDYGYTF. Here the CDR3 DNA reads TGTGCCATCAGTGACCCAGGGAGGGACTATGGCTACACCTTC.

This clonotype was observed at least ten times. The CDR3 DNA is TGCGCCAGCAGCCAGAATATAGACAGGGGCAATGAGCAGTTCTTC. Translating gives CASSQNIDRGNEQFF. The chain links TRBV4-1 to TRBJ2-1, with 8 bases fitting TRBD1. The CDR3 spans 15 residues. Germline assignment: CDR1 MGHRA and CDR2 YSYEKL. V shed 3 bases and J 6 bases; nucleotides not matched to a gene: 7.

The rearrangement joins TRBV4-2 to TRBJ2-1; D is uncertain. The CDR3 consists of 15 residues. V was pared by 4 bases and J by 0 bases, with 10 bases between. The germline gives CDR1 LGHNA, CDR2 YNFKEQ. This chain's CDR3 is CASSPGLRSYNEQFF. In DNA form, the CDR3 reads TGTGCCAGCAGCCCCGGGCTCCGCTCCTACAATGAGCAGTTCTTC.

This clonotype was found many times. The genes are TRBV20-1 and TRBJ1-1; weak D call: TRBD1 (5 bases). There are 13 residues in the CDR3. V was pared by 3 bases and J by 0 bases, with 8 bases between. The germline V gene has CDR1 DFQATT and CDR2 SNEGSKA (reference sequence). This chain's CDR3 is CSASWGLNTEAFF. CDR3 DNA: TGCAGTGCTAGCTGGGGGTTGAACACTGAAGCTTTCTTT.

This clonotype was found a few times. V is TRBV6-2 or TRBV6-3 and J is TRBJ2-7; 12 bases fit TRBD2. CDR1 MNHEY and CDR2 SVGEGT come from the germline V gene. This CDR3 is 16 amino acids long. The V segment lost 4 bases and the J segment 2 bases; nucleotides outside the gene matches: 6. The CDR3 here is CASSSPRTSGTYEQYV. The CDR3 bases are TGTGCCAGCAGTTCCCCCCGGACTAGCGGGACCTACGAGCAGTACGTC.

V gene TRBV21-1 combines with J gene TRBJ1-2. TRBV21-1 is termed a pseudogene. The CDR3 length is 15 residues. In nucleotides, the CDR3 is TGTGCCAGCAGCATTTCCCGCGTTGCCGGGAGGGGCTACACCTTC. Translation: CASSISRVAGRGYTF.

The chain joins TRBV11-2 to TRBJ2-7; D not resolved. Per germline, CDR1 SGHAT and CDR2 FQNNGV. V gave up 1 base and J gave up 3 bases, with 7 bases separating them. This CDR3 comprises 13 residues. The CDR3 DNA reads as TGTGCCAGCAGCTTAGCACTTAACTACGAGCAGTACGTC. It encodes CASSLALNYEQYV.

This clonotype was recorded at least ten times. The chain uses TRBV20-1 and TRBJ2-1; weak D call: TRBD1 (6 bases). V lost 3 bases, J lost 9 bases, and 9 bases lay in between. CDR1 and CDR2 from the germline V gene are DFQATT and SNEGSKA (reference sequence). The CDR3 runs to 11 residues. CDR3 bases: TGCAGTGCTAGTCGAGGGGGTGAGCAGTTCTTC. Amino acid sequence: CSASRGGEQFF.

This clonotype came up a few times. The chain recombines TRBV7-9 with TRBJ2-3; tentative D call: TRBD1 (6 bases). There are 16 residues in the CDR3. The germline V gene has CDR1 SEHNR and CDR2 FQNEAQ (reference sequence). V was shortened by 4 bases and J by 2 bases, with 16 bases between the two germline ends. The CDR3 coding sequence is TGTGCCAGCAGCTCAGGGGACCGAACATACACAGATACGCAGTATTTT. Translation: CASSSGDRTYTDTQYF.

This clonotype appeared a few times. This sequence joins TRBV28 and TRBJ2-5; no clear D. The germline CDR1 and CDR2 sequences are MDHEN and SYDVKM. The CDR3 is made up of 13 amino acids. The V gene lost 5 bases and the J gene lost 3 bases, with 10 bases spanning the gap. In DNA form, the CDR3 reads TGTGCCAGCAGTCCGCAGATCGAAGAGACCCAGTACTTC. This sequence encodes CASSPQIEETQYF. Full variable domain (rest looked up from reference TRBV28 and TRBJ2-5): DVKVTQSSRYLVKRTGEKVFLECVQDMDHENMFWYRQDPGLGLRLIYFSYDVKMKEKGDIPEGYSVSREKKERFSLILESASTNQTSMYLCASSPQIEETQYFGPGTRLLVL.

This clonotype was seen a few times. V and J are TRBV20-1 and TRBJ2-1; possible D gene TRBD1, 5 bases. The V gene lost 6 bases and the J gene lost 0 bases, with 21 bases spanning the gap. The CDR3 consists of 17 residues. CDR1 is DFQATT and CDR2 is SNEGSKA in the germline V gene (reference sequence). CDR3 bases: TGCAGTGCCGACAGTCTTGGGGCTACCCGCTCCTACAATGAGCAGTTCTTC. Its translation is CSADSLGATRSYNEQFF.